This T cell receptor beta chain was sequenced in a study of blood T cell repertoires in COVID-19. Looked up from germline, CDR1 is MDHEN and CDR2 is SYDVKM. This CDR3 has 17 residues. Unmatched junction bases numbered 12, after V lost 5 bases and J lost 3 bases. Clones were sequenced by immunoSEQ multiplex PCR, and TCRdb holds only the in-frame ones, with some missing. The sample contains under 200,000 clones, 85% to 90% of which appear only once. The TCR originated in a woman older than 75 with COVID-19, enrolled during active disease. Sequenced material: peripheral blood. The chain uses TRBV28 and TRBJ2-3; TRBD2 matches 9 bases. CDR3 protein: CASSPPGWREGTDTQYF. The CDR3 nucleotides read TGTGCCAGCAGTCCCCCCGGGTGGCGGGAGGGGACAGATACGCAGTATTTT.